This T cell receptor beta chain was obtained from a study of CXCR3-negative and CXCR3-positive naive CD8 T cells. Study-wide results and caveats: In cryopreserved cells, CXCR3 expression partially decreased, and fresh PBMCs were used in most assays.

Libraries were UMI-labeled 5' RACE TRB cDNA. TCRdb re-called the 5' RACE reads and catalogs CDR3 proteins one per entry, DNA excluded. The table lists 70,000 to 95,000 distinct CDR3 sequences. The CDR3 runs to 13 residues. CDR1 and CDR2 (germline): SGHVS, FNYEAQ. Details on this clonotype: Its antigen is undetermined.

The origin of this receptor is a human donor in good health. Some clones in this sample may be carry-over from other donors' samples. The gene calls are TRBV7-6 and TRBJ1-1; TCRdb returns TRBD1, unconfirmable since there is no DNA. The specimen sequenced was naive CXCR3- CD8+ T cells from blood. Subset indicated: CD45RO-CCR7+CD27+CD95- naive CD8+ T cells lacking CXCR3 (TNR3-). The CDR3 loop is CASSFETGFPPFF.